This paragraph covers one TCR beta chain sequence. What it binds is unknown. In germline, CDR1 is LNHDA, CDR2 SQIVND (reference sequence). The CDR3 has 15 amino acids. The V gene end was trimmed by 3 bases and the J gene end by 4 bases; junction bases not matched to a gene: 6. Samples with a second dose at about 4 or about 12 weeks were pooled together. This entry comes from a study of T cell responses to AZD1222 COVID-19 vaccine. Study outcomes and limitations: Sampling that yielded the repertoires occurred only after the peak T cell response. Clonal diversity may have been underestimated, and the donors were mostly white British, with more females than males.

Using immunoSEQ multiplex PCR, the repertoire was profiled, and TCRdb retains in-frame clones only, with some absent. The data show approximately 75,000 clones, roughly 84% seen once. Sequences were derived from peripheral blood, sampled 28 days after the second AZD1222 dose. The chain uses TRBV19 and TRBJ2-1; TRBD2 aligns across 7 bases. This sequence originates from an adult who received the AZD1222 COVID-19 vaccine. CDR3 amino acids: CASSIGGGMYNEQFF. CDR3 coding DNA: TGTGCCAGTAGTATTGGGGGGGGAATGTACAATGAGCAGTTCTTC.